This record looks at one T cell receptor beta chain sequence and its context. Antigen unknown. Treatment defined: randomized to nivolumab then ipilimumab (arm A) or the reverse (arm B). The data originate from a study of sequential checkpoint blockade in melanoma. At the level of the study: Maintenance nivolumab came after either treatment sequence. TCRbeta immunosequencing was performed on DNA from 90 to 100 pretreatment melanoma tumor samples. General study points: PD-L1 staining and CD8+ counts, not mutational load, tracked tumor T-cell clonality.

The junction had 12 bases not matched to a gene; V was cut back by 4 bases and J by 3 bases. The CDR3 totals 16 residues. Germline CDR1 is SGHDN and CDR2 is FVKESK. Clones were sequenced by immunoSEQ multiplex PCR, and TCRdb holds only the in-frame ones, with some missing. The table lists about 12,000 clones, 20% to 25% of them singletons. The sequence derives from a human donor with melanoma. This chain links TRBV14 with TRBJ2-7; 7 bases fit TRBD2. This specimen was tumor tissue (inferred from file names), taken from a patient given nivolumab and ipilimumab in sequence. CDR3 nucleotide sequence: TGTGCCAGCAGCCTCTCCAGGGCTAGCGGTTACTACGAGCAGTACTTC. Encoded protein: CASSLSRASGYYEQYF.